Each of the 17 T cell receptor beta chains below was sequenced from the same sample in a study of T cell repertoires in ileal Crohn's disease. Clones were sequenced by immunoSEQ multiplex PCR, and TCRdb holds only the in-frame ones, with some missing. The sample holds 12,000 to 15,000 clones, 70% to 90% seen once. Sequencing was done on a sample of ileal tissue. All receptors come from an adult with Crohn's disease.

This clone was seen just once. The CDR3 region is CASSVRGTSGTNTGELFF. The CDR3 coding sequence is TGTGCCAGCAGCGTAAGAGGGACTAGCGGGACGAACACCGGGGAGCTGTTTTTT. The V gene is TRBV9, the J gene TRBJ2-2; 13 bases agree with TRBD2. Unmatched junction bases numbered 3, after V lost 1 base and J lost 0 bases. CDR3 length: 18 residues. Germline V gene data show CDR1 as SGDLS and CDR2 as YYNGEE.

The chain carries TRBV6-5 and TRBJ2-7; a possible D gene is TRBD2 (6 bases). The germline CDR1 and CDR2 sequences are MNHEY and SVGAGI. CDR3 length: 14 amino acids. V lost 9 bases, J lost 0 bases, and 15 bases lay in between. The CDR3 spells CASSPGSGSYEQYF. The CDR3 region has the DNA TGTGCCAGTTCGCCCGGTAGCGGCTCCTACGAGCAGTACTTC.

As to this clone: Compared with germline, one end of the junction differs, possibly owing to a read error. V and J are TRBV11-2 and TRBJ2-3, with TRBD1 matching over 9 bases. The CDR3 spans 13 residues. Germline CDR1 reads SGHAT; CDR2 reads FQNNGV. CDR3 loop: CASSLEGQGTQYF. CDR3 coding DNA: TGTGCCAGCAGCCTAGAAGGACAGGGGACGCAGTATTTT. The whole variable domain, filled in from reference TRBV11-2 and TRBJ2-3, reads EAGVAQSPRYKIIEKRQSVAFWCNPISGHATLYWYQQILGQGPKLLIQFQNNGVVDDSQLPKDRFSAERLKGVDSTLKIQPAKLEDSAVYLCASSLEGQGTQYFGPGTRLTVL.

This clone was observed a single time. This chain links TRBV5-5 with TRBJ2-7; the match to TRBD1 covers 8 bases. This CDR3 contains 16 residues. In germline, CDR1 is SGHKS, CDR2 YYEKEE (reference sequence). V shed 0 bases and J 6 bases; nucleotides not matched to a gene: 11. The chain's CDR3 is CASSLEGQGRLPEQYF. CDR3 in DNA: TGTGCCAGCAGCTTGGAAGGACAGGGAAGGTTACCCGAGCAGTACTTC.

The CDR3 loop reads CASYLTGNTEAFF. The CDR3 DNA reads as TGTGCCAGCTACCTTACAGGGAACACTGAAGCTTTCTTT. The rearrangement uses TRBV5-6 and TRBJ1-1, with D maybe TRBD1 (5 bases). Germline values: CDR1 SGHDT, CDR2 YYEEEE. The CDR3 is 13 amino acids. V lost 7 bases, J lost 1 base, and 11 bases lay in between.

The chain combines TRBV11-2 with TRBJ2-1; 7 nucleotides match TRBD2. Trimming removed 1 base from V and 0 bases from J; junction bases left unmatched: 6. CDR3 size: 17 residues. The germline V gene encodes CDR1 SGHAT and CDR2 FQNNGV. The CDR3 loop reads CASSLGGTTNSYNEQFF. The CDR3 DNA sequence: TGTGCCAGCAGCTTAGGTGGGACTACTAACTCCTACAATGAGCAGTTCTTC. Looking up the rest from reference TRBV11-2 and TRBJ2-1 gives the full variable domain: EAGVAQSPRYKIIEKRQSVAFWCNPISGHATLYWYQQILGQGPKLLIQFQNNGVVDDSQLPKDRFSAERLKGVDSTLKIQPAKLEDSAVYLCASSLGGTTNSYNEQFFGPGTRLTVL.

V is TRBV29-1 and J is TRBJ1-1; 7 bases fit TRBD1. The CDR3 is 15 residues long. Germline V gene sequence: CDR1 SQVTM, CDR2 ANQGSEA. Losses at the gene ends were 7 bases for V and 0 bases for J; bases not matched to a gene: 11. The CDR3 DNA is TGCAGCGCTCGGGATTGGGGACAGATGAACACTGAAGCTTTCTTT. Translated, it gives CSARDWGQMNTEAFF.

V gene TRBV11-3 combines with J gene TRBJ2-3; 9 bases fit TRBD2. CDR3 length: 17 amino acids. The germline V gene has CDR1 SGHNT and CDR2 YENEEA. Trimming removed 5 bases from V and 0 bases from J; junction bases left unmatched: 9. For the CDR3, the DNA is TGTGCCAGCAGCCCCCGTTCTAGCGGGGTAAGCACAGATACGCAGTATTTT. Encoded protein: CASSPRSSGVSTDTQYF.

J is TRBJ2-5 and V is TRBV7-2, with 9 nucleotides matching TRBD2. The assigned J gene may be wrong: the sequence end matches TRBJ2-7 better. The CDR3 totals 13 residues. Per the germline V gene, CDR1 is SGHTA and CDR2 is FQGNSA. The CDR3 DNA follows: TGTGCCAGCAGCTATAGCGGGAGTAACGAGCAGTACTTC. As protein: CASSYSGSNEQYF.

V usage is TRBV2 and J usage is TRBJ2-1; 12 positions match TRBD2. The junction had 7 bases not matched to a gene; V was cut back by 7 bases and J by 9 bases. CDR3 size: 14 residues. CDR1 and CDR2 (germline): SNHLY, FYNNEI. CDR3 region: CASTRTSGKGEQFF. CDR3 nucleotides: TGTGCCAGCACAAGGACTAGCGGGAAGGGTGAGCAGTTCTTC. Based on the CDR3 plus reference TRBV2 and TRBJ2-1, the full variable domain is EPEVTQTPSHQVTQMGQEVILRCVPISNHLYFYWYRQILGQKVEFLVSFYNNEISEKSEIFDDQFSVERPDGSNFTLKIRSTKLEDSAMYFCASTRTSGKGEQFFGPGTRLTVL.

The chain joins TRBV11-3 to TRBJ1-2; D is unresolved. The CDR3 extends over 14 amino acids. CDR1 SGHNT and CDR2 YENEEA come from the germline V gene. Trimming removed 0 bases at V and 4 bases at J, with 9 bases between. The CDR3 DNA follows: TGTGCCAGCAGCTTAGAACGACAACGCTATGGCTACACCTTC. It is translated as CASSLERQRYGYTF. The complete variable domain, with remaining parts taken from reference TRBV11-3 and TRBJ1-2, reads EAGVVQSPRYKIIEKKQPVAFWCNPISGHNTLYWYLQNLGQGPELLIRYENEEAVDDSQLPKDRFSAERLKGVDSTLKIQPAELGDSAVYLCASSLERQRYGYTFGSGTRLTVV.

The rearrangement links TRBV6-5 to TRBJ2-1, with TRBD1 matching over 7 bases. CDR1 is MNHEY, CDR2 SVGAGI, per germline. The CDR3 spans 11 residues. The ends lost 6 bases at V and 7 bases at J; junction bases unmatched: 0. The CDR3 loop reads CASSRGNEQFF. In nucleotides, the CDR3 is TGTGCCAGCAGCAGGGGGAATGAGCAGTTCTTC.

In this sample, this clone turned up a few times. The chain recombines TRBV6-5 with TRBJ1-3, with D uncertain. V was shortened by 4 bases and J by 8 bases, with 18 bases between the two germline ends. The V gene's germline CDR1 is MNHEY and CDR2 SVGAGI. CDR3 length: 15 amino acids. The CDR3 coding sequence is TGTGCCAGCAGTTCCCCTGAGTTGGAAACAGACACCATATATTTT. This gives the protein CASSSPELETDTIYF.

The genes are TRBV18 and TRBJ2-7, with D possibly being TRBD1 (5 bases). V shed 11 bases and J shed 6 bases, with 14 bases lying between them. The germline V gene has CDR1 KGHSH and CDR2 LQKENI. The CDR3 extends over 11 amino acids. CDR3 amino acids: CASLSQGEQYF. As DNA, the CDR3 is TGTGCCTCGCTATCCCAGGGCGAGCAGTACTTC.

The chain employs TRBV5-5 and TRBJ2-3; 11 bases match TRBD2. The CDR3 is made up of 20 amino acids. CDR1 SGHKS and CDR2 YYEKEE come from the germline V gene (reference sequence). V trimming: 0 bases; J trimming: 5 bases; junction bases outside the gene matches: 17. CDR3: CASSLDLTGAGLAVVDTQYF. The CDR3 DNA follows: TGTGCCAGCAGCTTGGATCTCACAGGCGCGGGACTAGCGGTCGTAGATACGCAGTATTTT.

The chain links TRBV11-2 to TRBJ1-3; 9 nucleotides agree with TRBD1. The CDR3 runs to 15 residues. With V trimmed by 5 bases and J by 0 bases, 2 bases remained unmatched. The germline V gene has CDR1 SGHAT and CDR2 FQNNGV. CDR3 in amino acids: CASSRGQGSGNTIYF. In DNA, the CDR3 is TGTGCCAGCAGCAGGGGACAGGGCTCTGGAAACACCATATATTTT. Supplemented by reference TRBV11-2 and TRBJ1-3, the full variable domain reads EAGVAQSPRYKIIEKRQSVAFWCNPISGHATLYWYQQILGQGPKLLIQFQNNGVVDDSQLPKDRFSAERLKGVDSTLKIQPAKLEDSAVYLCASSRGQGSGNTIYFGEGSWLTVV.

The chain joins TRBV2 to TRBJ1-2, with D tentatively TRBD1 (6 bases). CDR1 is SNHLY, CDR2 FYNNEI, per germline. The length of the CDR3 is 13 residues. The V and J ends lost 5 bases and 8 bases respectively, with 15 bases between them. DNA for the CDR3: TGTGCCAGCAGTCTCCCACAGGGTAGGGGCTACACCTTC. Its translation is CASSLPQGRGYTF. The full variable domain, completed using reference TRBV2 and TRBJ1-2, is EPEVTQTPSHQVTQMGQEVILRCVPISNHLYFYWYRQILGQKVEFLVSFYNNEISEKSEIFDDQFSVERPDGSNFTLKIRSTKLEDSAMYFCASSLPQGRGYTFGSGTRLTVV.